This TCR beta chain was captured by sequencing in a study of cytomegalovirus exposure and HLA in healthy donors. Study-wide results and limits: In all likelihood, a cluster of highly shared sequence variants was a sequencing artifact. Immune exposure information available was restricted to CMV serostatus. Some V segments, TRBV6-2 and TRBV6-3 among them, were indistinguishable and were therefore excluded. Later analysis showed TCR association rates varying by HLA locus, highest for DRB1 and lowest for HLA-C.

About this clone itself: Its antigen is undetermined.

The CDR3 contains 15 residues. V was cut by 5 bases and J by 1 base, with 14 bases left in between. Germline CDR1 MNHEY, CDR2 SVGAGI. PCR employed 60 Vbeta and 13 Jbeta primers. The method was immunoSEQ multiplex PCR; TCRdb's version includes in-frame clones alone and lacks a portion of them. The sample yields some 95,000 clones, under 80% seen once. The chain recombines TRBV6-5 with TRBJ1-1; maybe TRBD1 (6 bases). The sequenced material came from PBMCs. The TCR comes from a man aged 45 to 65 in good health and CMV-seropositive. As DNA, the CDR3 is TGTGCCAGCAGTCCGGGGGGGGGCCAGAACACTGAAGCTTTCTTT. Protein product: CASSPGGGQNTEAFF.